This T cell receptor beta chain was sequenced for a study of human T cells and chemical hapten exposure. Study in general: In the sensitization step, 2% DPC was placed on approximately 2 cm by approximately 2 cm of upper inner arm skin. On the upper back, patch tests were applied with 0.01% DPC and read at 6 days.

In this sample, this clonotype turned up many times. Source study methods: With a range of roughly 20,000 to 750,000, the median per sample was around 97,000 TCRs. MiXCR, applied by TCRdb to the RACE reads, yields one record per CDR3 protein. In this record, the V and J calls reflect TCRdb's handling and not the investigators' own analysis. The sample yields over 55,000 distinct CDR3 sequences, 11% seen once. V shed 6 bases and J shed 7 bases, with 12 bases lying between them. This CDR3 has 12 amino acids. Indicated time point: patch test 3, about 24 weeks after DPC sensitization. The sample's treatment: therapeutic diphenylcyclopropenone sensitization with weekly scalp DPC.

This clonotype was obtained from a woman aged 45-65 years with alopecia areata. Some clones in this sample may be carry-over from other donors' samples. The chain links TRBV12-3 or TRBV12-4 to TRBJ1-2; D call uncertain. The sample here was whole blood, taken in connection with sensitization to the hapten diphenylcyclopropenone (DPC). The CDR3 loop reads CASSQNGGGYTF. CDR3 in DNA: TGTGCCAGCAGCCAGAACGGAGGTGGCTACACCTTC.